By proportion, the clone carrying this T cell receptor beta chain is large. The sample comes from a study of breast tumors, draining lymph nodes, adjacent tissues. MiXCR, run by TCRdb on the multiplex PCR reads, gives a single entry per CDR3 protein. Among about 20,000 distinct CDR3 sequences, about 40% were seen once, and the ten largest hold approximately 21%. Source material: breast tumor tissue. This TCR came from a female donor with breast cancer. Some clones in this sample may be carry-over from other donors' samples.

The CDR3 protein is CSARGQGARETQYF. The CDR3 DNA reads as TGCAGTGCTAGAGGGCAGGGGGCGCGAGAGACCCAGTACTTC. The chain combines TRBV20-1 with TRBJ2-5; the match to TRBD1 covers 8 bases. The V gene end was trimmed by 1 base and the J gene end by 4 bases; junction bases not matched to a gene: 5. CDR3 length: 14 amino acids. Germline assignment: CDR1 DFQATT and CDR2 SNEGSKA (reference sequence).